These 11 T cell receptor beta chains came from one sample sequenced in a study of T-cell reconstitution after alpha-beta-depleted transplantation in children (dated by TCRdb to 2015 to 2016). Library preparation employed PCR. Sequenced using an Illumina HiSeq 2500. TCR libraries were prepared with molecular barcoding, using unique molecular identifiers to normalize TCRbeta repertoire quantification. The public reads were quality trimmed at Q25 with fastp and then assembled into clones with MiXCR by TCRdb, keeping productive beta chains. For every CDR3 protein sequence, its rows merge into one entry that carries the most common genes and DNA. The sample table contains approximately 240,000 distinct CDR3 sequences; only one count was recorded for about a tenth of them. Roughly 27% of the sample goes to the ten largest clones. The treatment or condition label, as the study defines it: allogeneic hematopoietic cell transplantation with graft depleted of TCRalphabeta T cells and CD19 B cells.

Sequenced here: PBMCs, sampled before TCRalphabeta/CD19-depleted stem cell transplant. These receptors all stem from a child younger than two with acute myeloid leukemia, due to receive a stem cell transplant.

This clonotype was seen repeatedly, ten times or more. V is TRBV20-1 and J is TRBJ2-3; D remains unclear. In germline, CDR1 is DFQATT, CDR2 SNEGSKA (reference sequence). V dropped 0 bases and J dropped 2 bases, with 12 bases sitting between them. This CDR3 has 15 residues. As DNA, the CDR3 is TGCAGTGCTAGAGATTTGAGAGTGAACACAGATACGCAGTATTTT. Protein: CSARDLRVNTDTQYF.

This clonotype was counted ten times or more. The chain uses TRBV28 and TRBJ1-1; D perhaps matches TRBD1 (6 bases). This CDR3 has 14 residues. V was pared by 5 bases and J by 1 base, with 11 bases between. CDR1 and CDR2 from the germline V gene are MDHEN and SYDVKM. The CDR3 DNA sequence: TGTGCCAGCAGTAGGGGACACGGGAACACTGAAGCTTTCTTT. This translates into CASSRGHGNTEAFF.

This clonotype was found many times. The V call is TRBV9, the J call TRBJ2-1; 12 bases match TRBD2. This CDR3 is built from 16 residues. Germline V gives CDR1 SGDLS, CDR2 YYNGEE. The junction had 9 bases not matched to a gene; V was cut back by 1 base and J by 10 bases. CDR3 nucleotide sequence: TGTGCCAGCAGCGTATTTGGGCTAGCGGGGGGGAGAGAGCAGTTCTTC. The encoded protein is CASSVFGLAGGREQFF. Full variable domain (rest looked up from reference TRBV9 and TRBJ2-1): DSGVTQTPKHLITATGQRVTLRCSPRSGDLSVYWYQQSLDQGLQFLIQYYNGEERAKGNILERFSAQQFPDLHSELNLSSLELGDSALYFCASSVFGLAGGREQFFGPGTRLTVL.

This clonotype turned up a few times. DNA for the CDR3: TGCAGCGTTGCGGGACTAGCGGGGGGCATCGCGGGCAATGAGCAGTTCTTC. The encoded protein is CSVAGLAGGIAGNEQFF. The J gene is TRBJ2-1, the V gene TRBV29-1; 15 bases align to TRBD2. From germline, CDR1 is SQVTM and CDR2 ANQGSEA. The ends lost 4 bases at V and 6 bases at J; junction bases unmatched: 10. The CDR3 consists of 17 residues.

This chain joins TRBV19 and TRBJ2-5; D is tentatively TRBD1 or TRBD2 (5 bases each). The CDR3 is 17 residues long. V lost 5 bases, J lost 4 bases, and 23 bases lay in between. The germline CDR1 and CDR2 sequences are LNHDA and SQIVND (reference sequence). CDR3 sequence reads: CASSVWSRGDGAETQYF. DNA of the CDR3: TGTGCCAGTAGTGTATGGAGTCGGGGCGACGGGGCAGAGACCCAGTACTTC.

This sequence joins TRBV5-6 and TRBJ2-7; 12 nucleotides line up with TRBD1. CDR3 size: 16 residues. CDR1 SGHDT and CDR2 YYEEEE come from the germline V gene. The V gene end was trimmed by 8 bases and the J gene end by 4 bases; junction bases not matched to a gene: 13. The CDR3 nucleotides read TGTGCCAGGAGCCCCCGGGGGACAGGGGGCTCGTACGAGCAGTACTTC. Translated, it gives CARSPRGTGGSYEQYF.

Comments on this clonotype: A much larger clone differs by one base, so this may be a read error. The chain uses TRBV15 and TRBJ1-4, with a possible D match to TRBD1 (5 bases). There are 14 residues in the CDR3. The V gene's germline CDR1 is LNHNV and CDR2 YYDKDF (reference sequence). The DNA for the CDR3 is TGTGCCTCCAGCCGCAGGGACTCCATAGAAAAACTGTTTTTT. Amino acid sequence: CASSRRDSIEKLFF. The whole variable domain, filled in from reference TRBV15 and TRBJ1-4, reads DAMVIQNPRYQVTQFGKPVTLSCSQTLNHNVMYWYQQKSSQAPKLLFHYYDKDFNNEADTPDNFQSRRPNTSFCFLDIRSPGLGDTAMYLCASSRRDSIEKLFFGSGTQLSVL.

The J gene is TRBJ2-1, the V gene TRBV11-2; D gene uncertain. Trimming left V 2 bases short and J 10 bases short, with 15 bases between. Germline V gene lookup returns CDR1 SGHAT and CDR2 FQNNGV. The CDR3 covers 14 residues. This CDR3 reads CASSLQSSSNEQFF. CDR3 in DNA: TGTGCCAGCAGCTTACAGAGCTCCTCCAACGAGCAGTTCTTC.

The genes are TRBV11-2 and TRBJ2-2, with D perhaps TRBD2 (7 bases). Per germline, CDR1 SGHAT and CDR2 FQNNGV. The CDR3 loop spans 18 amino acids. The V end lost 2 bases, the J end lost 6 bases, and 22 bases lay between the germline ends. The CDR3 loop reads CASSLRQAWGEGPGELFF. The CDR3 DNA follows: TGTGCCAGCAGCTTAAGACAGGCCTGGGGGGAGGGCCCCGGGGAGCTGTTTTTT.

The chain couples TRBV20-1 to TRBJ2-7; 11 nucleotides line up with TRBD2. Germline V gene lookup returns CDR1 DFQATT and CDR2 SNEGSKA (reference sequence). The CDR3 runs 15 residues. J gave up 0 bases and V 4 bases, and 5 bases lay outside the gene matches. As DNA, the CDR3 is TGCAGTGCTAAGAGCGGACTAGCGGGCTCCTACGAGCAGTACTTC. The encoded protein is CSAKSGLAGSYEQYF.

The chain links TRBV6-2 or TRBV6-3 to TRBJ1-2; D gene unclear. The CDR3 runs 15 residues. Germline assignment: CDR1 MNHEY and CDR2 SVGEGT. V lost 7 bases, J lost 6 bases, and 21 bases lay in between. In nucleotides, the CDR3 is TGTGCCAGCACCCCTTGGGCGAGAACCTCCGATGGCTACACCTTC. It specifies CASTPWARTSDGYTF.